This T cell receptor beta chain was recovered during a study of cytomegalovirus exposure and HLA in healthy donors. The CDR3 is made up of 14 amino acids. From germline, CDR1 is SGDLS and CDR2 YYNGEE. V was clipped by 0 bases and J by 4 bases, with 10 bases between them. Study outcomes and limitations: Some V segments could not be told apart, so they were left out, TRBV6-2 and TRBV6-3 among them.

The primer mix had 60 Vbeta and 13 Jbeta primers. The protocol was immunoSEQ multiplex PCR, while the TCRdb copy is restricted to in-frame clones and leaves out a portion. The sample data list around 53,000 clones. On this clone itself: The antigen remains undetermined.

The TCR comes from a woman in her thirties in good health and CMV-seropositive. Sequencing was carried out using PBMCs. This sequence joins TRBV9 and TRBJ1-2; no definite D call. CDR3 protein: CASSVGADPYGYTF. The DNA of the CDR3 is TGTGCCAGCAGCGTAGGCGCGGATCCCTATGGCTACACCTTC.